This TCR beta chain comes out of a study of shared clonotypes between healthy human individuals. The authors distributed each subset's genomic DNA evenly over several immunoSEQ plates. Sequenced by immunoSEQ multiplex PCR; TCRdb stores in-frame clones only, minus some. The sample carries 2 million to 3 million clones, more than 80% recorded once. CD4+ cells yielded CD45RA+ naive and CD45RA-negative memory subsets. The sequenced sample was naive CD4+ T cells sorted from blood. As for subset: CD45RA+ positively selected. The sequence was collected from a man between 18 and 29 years old in good health.

The CDR3 spells CAWSRLGQGGPGELFF. The CDR3 nucleotides read TGTGCCTGGAGTCGCCTGGGGCAGGGAGGTCCCGGGGAGCTGTTTTTT. This rearrangement joins TRBV30 to TRBJ2-2; weak D call: TRBD2 (6 bases). Trimming removed 2 bases at V and 6 bases at J, with 19 bases between. In germline, CDR1 is GTSNPN, CDR2 SVGIG (reference sequence). CDR3 size: 16 residues.